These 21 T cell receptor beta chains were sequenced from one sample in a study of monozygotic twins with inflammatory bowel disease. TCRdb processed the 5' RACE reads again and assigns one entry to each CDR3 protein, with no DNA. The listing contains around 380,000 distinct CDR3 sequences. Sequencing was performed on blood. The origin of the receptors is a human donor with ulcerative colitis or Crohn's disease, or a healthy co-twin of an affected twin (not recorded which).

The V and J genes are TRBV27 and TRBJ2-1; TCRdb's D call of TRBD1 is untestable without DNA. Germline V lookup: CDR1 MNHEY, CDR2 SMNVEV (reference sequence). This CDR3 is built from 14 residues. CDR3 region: CASSPSQGANEQFF.

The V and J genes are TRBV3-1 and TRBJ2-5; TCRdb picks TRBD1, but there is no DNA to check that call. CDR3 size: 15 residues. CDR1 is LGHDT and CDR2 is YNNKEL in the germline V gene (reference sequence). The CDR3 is CASSQGAGGFETQYF.

The CDR3 is CASSLAGTFNEQYF. V is TRBV28 and J is TRBJ2-1; the D call of TRBD2 rests on TCRdb alone, since no DNA is present to check it. The CDR3 has 14 residues. Germline-derived CDR1 and CDR2 are MDHEN and SYDVKM.

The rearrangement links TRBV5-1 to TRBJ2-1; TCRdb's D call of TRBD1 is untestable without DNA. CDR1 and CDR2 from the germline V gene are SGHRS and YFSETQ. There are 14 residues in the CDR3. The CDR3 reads CASSNGQSVNEQFF.

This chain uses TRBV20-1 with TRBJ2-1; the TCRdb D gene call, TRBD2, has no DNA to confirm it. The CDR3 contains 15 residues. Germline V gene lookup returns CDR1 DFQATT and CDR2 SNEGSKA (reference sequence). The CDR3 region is CSARRTGGRYNEQFF.

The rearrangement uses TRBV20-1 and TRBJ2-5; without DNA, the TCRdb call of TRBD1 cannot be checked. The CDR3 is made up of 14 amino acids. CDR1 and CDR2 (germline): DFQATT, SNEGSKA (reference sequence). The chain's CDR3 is CSAPKTGVRETQYF.

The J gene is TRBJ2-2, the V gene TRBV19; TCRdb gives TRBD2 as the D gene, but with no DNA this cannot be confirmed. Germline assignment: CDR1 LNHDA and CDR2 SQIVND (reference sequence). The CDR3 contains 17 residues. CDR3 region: CASKTISSFFGTGELFF.

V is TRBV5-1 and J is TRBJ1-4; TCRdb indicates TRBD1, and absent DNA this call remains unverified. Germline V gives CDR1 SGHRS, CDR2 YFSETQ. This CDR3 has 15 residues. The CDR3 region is CASSLSPGLGEKLFF. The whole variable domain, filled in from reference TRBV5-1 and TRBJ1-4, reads KAGVTQTPRYLIKTRGQQVTLSCSPISGHRSVSWYQQTPGQGLQFLFEYFSETQRNKGNFPGRFSGRQFSNSRSEMNVSTLELGDSALYLCASSLSPGLGEKLFFGSGTQLSVL.

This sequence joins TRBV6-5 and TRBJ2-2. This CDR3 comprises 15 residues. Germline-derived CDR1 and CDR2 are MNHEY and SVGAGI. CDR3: CASSYGGGITGELFF.

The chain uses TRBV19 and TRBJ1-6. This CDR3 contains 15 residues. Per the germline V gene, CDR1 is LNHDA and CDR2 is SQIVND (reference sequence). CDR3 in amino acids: CASSTAAVHNSPLHF.

The CDR3 sequence: CAISQGVPNQPQHF. The chain recombines TRBV10-3 with TRBJ1-5; the D call from TCRdb, TRBD1, cannot be confirmed without DNA. Germline V gene sequence: CDR1 ENHRY, CDR2 SYGVKD. The CDR3 contains 14 residues.

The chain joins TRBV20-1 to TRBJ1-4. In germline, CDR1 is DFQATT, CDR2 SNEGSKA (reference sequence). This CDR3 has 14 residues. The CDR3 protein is CSAQRGATNEELFF.

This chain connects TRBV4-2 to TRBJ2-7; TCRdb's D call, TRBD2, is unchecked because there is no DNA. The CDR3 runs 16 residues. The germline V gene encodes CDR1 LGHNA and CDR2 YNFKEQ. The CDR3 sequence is CASSQGGTSGIYEQYF.

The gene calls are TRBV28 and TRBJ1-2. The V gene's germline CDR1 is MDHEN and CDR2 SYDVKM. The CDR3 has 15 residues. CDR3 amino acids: CASSSQDVRAYGYTF.

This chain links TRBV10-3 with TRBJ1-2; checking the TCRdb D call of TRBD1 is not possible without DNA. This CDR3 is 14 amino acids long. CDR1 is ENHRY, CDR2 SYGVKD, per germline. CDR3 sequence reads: CAISESSRGYGYTF.

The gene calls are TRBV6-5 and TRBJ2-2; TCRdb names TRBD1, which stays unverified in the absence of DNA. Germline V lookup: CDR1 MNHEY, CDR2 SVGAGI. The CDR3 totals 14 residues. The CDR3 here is CASSSTQGSGELFF.

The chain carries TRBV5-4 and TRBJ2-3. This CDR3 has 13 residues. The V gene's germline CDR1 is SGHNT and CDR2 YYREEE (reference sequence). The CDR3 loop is CASSLKLTDTQYF.

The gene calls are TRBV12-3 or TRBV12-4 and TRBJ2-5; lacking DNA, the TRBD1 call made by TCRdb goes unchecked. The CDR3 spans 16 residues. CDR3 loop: CASSFKVGGGRETQYF.

The CDR3 is CASSAHRSSGNTIYF. The V and J genes are TRBV3-1 and TRBJ1-3. The CDR3 is made up of 15 amino acids. CDR1 and CDR2 from the germline V gene are LGHDT and YNNKEL (reference sequence).

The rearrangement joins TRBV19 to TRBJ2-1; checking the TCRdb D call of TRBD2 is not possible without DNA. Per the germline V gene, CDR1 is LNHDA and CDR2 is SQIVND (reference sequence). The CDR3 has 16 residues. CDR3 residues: CASSRTSWDSYNEQFF.

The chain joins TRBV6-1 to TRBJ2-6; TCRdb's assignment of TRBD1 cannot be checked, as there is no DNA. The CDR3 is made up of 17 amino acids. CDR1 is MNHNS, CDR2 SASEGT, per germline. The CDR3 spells CASSRDTSTSGANVLTF.